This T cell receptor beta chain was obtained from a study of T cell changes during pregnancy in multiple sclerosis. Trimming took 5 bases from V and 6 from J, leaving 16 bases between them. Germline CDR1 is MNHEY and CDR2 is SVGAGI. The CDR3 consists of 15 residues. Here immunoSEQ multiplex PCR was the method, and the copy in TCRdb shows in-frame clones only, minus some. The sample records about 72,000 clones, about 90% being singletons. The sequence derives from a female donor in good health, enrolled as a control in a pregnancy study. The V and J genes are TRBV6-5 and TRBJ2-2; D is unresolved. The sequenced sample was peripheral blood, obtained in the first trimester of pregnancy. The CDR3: CASSPPGPQPGELFF. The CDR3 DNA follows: TGTGCCAGCAGTCCCCCAGGCCCTCAGCCCGGGGAGCTGTTTTTT.